This T cell receptor beta chain derives from a study of immune cell composition in non-small cell lung cancer. Study-wide context: Histologic subtype was mainly adenocarcinoma or squamous cell carcinoma.

Concerning this clone: Its antigen is currently unknown.

TCRdb keeps only in-frame clones here, not all; method: immunoSEQ multiplex PCR. The table has about 6,600 clones, about four fifths seen once. Normal lung was taken at the farthest possible site, at least 3 cm from tumour. The CDR3 runs 17 residues. Per germline, CDR1 LNHNV and CDR2 YYDKDF (reference sequence). The V gene end was trimmed by 3 bases and the J gene end by 5 bases; junction bases not matched to a gene: 12. Study-wide results and limits: Tumour TCR-beta clonality was not significantly tied to smoking pack-years.

The receptor comes from a human donor with non-small cell lung cancer. The rearrangement links TRBV15 to TRBJ2-3; TRBD1 matches at 9 bases. The sequenced material came from non-adjacent lung tissue. CDR3 nucleotides: TGTGCCACCAGCAGGACGGACAGGGGCAGGGCCGGAGATACGCAGTATTTT. It encodes CATSRTDRGRAGDTQYF.